Reported below is one T cell receptor (beta chain). Treatment in this sample: preoperative locoregional IRX-2 cytokine immunotherapy. This phase Ib study tested locoregional IRX-2 cytokine immunotherapy given before surgery. These data belong to a study of preoperative IRX-2 immunotherapy in early breast cancer. The CDR3 extends over 14 amino acids. Germline trimming cut 6 bases from V and 4 bases from J; bases unmatched to any gene: 8. Germline-derived CDR1 and CDR2 are LNHDA and SQIVND (reference sequence). Assay: immunoSEQ multiplex PCR; the TCRdb copy retains only in-frame clones and omits some. The sample carries tens of thousands of clones, around 96% recorded once.

The chain recombines TRBV19 with TRBJ1-1; TRBD1 matches 7 bases. The receptor was derived from a human donor with breast cancer. The sample was gathered from a patient treated with IRX-2 immunotherapy. The CDR3 sequence: CASSVKGASTEAFF. In DNA form, the CDR3 reads TGTGCCAGTAGCGTGAAGGGGGCTTCCACTGAAGCTTTCTTT.